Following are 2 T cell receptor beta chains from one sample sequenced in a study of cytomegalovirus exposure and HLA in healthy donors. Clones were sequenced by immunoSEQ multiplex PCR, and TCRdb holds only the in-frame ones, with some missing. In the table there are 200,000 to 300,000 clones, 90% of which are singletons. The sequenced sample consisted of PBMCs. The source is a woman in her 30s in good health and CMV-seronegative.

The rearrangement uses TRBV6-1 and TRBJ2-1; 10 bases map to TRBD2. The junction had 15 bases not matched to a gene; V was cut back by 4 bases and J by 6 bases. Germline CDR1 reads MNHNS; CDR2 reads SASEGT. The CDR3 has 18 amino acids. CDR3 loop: CASSAHLRTSGGGNEQFF. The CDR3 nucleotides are TGTGCCAGCAGTGCCCACCTTAGGACTAGCGGAGGGGGCAATGAGCAGTTCTTC.

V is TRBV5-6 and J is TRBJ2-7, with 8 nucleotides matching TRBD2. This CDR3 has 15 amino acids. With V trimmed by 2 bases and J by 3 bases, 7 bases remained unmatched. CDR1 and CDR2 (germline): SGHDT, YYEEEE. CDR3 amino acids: CASSLSPGGSYEQYF. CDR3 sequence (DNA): TGTGCCAGCAGCTTATCCCCGGGAGGGAGCTACGAGCAGTACTTC.